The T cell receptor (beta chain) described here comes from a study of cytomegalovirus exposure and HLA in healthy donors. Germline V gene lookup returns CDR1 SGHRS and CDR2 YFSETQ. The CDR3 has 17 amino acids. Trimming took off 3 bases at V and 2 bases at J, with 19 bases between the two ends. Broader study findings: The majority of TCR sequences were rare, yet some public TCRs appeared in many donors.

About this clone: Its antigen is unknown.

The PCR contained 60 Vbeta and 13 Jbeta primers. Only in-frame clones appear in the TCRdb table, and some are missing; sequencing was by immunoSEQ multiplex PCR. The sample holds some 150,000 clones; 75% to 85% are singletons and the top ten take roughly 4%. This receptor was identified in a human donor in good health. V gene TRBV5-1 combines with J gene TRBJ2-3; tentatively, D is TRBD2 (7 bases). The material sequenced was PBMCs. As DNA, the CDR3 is TGCGCCAGCAGCTCCATCGAGGGGGGGGTACTCACAGATACGCAGTATTTT. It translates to CASSSIEGGVLTDTQYF. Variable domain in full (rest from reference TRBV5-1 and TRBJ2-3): KAGVTQTPRYLIKTRGQQVTLSCSPISGHRSVSWYQQTPGQGLQFLFEYFSETQRNKGNFPGRFSGRQFSNSRSEMNVSTLELGDSALYLCASSSIEGGVLTDTQYFGPGTRLTVL.